The rows below give T cell receptor beta chains drawn from one sample of a study of regulatory T cells in long-lasting Graves disease. TCRdb used MiXCR to reprocess the multiplex PCR reads, holding one entry per CDR3 protein. The sample lists about 400,000 distinct CDR3 sequences; about 16% were seen once. The sample here was peripheral blood mononuclear cells (PBMCs), taken at new diagnosis, from a patient treated with antithyroid drugs. These receptors were taken from a female donor with Graves disease. CDR3s include the opening cysteine and the closing phenylalanine or tryptophan. Fields, in order: J gene, clone size, D gene, V gene, CDR3 DNA, CDR3 protein. D genes are given only for firm matches. Size is omitted from some rows. Given values are once, few, many or a class for expanded clones.

j_gene: TRBJ2-1
abundance: .
d_gene: .
v_gene: TRBV6-2/TRBV6-3
CDR3nt: TGTGCCAGCAGTTACTCGAGGGCGGGGGCTAATGAGCAGTTCTTC
CDR3aa: CASSYSRAGANEQFF

j_gene: TRBJ1-1
abundance: few
d_gene: .
v_gene: TRBV19
CDR3nt: TGTGCCAGCCTCTACCTAGGACGGGGGAACACTGAAGCTTTCTTT
CDR3aa: CASLYLGRGNTEAFF

j_gene: TRBJ1-2
abundance: .
d_gene: .
v_gene: TRBV7-9
CDR3nt: TGTGCCAGCAGCGGAACTGAAACGGGGCTGGCGAGCTATGGCTACACCTTC
CDR3aa: CASSGTETGLASYGYTF

j_gene: TRBJ1-2
abundance: many
d_gene: .
v_gene: TRBV20-1
CDR3nt: TGCAGTGCTAGAGATTTGCTGGGTAGCTATGGCTACACCTTC
CDR3aa: CSARDLLGSYGYTF

j_gene: TRBJ1-1
abundance: many
d_gene: .
v_gene: TRBV20-1
CDR3nt: TGCAGTGCTACTCCAAGTCGGCCGAATCTAAGGTTCATGAACACTGAAGCTTTCTTT
CDR3aa: CSATPSRPNLRFMNTEAFF

j_gene: TRBJ1-1
abundance: many
d_gene: .
v_gene: TRBV24-1
CDR3nt: TGTGCCACCAGTGACTCCTGGGGCACTGAAGCTTTCTTT
CDR3aa: CATSDSWGTEAFF

j_gene: TRBJ2-6
abundance: many
d_gene: .
v_gene: TRBV5-1
CDR3nt: TGCGCCAGCAGCTTGGTAACCCCAGCGGAACCTTCTGGGGCCAACGTCCTGACTTTC
CDR3aa: CASSLVTPAEPSGANVLTF

j_gene: TRBJ2-2
abundance: .
d_gene: .
v_gene: TRBV5-6
CDR3nt: TGTGCCAGCCACATGGGGGCTAAGGACACCGGGGAGCTGTTTTTT
CDR3aa: CASHMGAKDTGELFF

j_gene: TRBJ1-5
abundance: many
d_gene: TRBD1
v_gene: TRBV7-2
CDR3nt: TGTGCCAGCAGCTTAGACGGGACAGGGTCTCAGCCCCAGCATTTT
CDR3aa: CASSLDGTGSQPQHF

j_gene: TRBJ1-2
abundance: many
d_gene: .
v_gene: TRBV28
CDR3nt: TGTGCCAGCCTAGGGACTCTCCAAGGCTACACCTTC
CDR3aa: CASLGTLQGYTF

j_gene: TRBJ2-5
abundance: many
d_gene: .
v_gene: TRBV20-1
CDR3nt: TGCAGTGCTAGAGGCGGGAAAGAGACCCAGTACTTC
CDR3aa: CSARGGKETQYF

j_gene: TRBJ1-5
abundance: many
d_gene: .
v_gene: TRBV9
CDR3nt: TGTGCCAGCAGCCTCCATGGGAGTCAGCCCCAGCATTTT
CDR3aa: CASSLHGSQPQHF

j_gene: TRBJ2-1
abundance: many
d_gene: TRBD1
v_gene: TRBV24-1
CDR3nt: TGTGCCACCAGTGATTCGGCGGGACAGGGTTTCGGTGAGCAGTTCTTC
CDR3aa: CATSDSAGQGFGEQFF

j_gene: TRBJ2-1
abundance: few
d_gene: TRBD2
v_gene: TRBV20-1
CDR3nt: TGCAGTGCTAATGGGCGGGGGGGAGTGGAGTTCTTC
CDR3aa: CSANGRGGVEFF

j_gene: TRBJ1-1
abundance: few
d_gene: .
v_gene: TRBV27
CDR3nt: TGTGCCAGCAGTTTCCGCATAATTAACGCGACTGGAGCTTTCTTT
CDR3aa: CASSFRIINATGAFF

j_gene: TRBJ2-3
abundance: many
d_gene: TRBD2
v_gene: TRBV13
CDR3nt: TGTGCCAGCAGCTTAATAGCGGGAGCGCGCACAGATACGCAGTATTTT
CDR3aa: CASSLIAGARTDTQYF

j_gene: TRBJ2-3
abundance: many
d_gene: .
v_gene: TRBV7-2
CDR3nt: TGTGCCAGCAGCTTACTAGCTCTAGATACGCAGTATTTT
CDR3aa: CASSLLALDTQYF

j_gene: TRBJ2-3
abundance: .
d_gene: TRBD2
v_gene: TRBV4-1
CDR3nt: TGCGCCAGCAGCCAAGATCCAACTAGCGGGAGGAGTACAGATACGCAGTATTTT
CDR3aa: CASSQDPTSGRSTDTQYF

j_gene: TRBJ1-1
abundance: many
d_gene: .
v_gene: TRBV7-2
CDR3nt: TGTGCCAGCAGCTTTGGTGGGACAAATCGGGGAAACACTGAAGCTTTCTTT
CDR3aa: CASSFGGTNRGNTEAFF

j_gene: TRBJ2-7
abundance: many
d_gene: .
v_gene: TRBV30
CDR3nt: TGTGCCTGGAGTGTAGTTGCCGAAGCCAACGAGCAGTACTTC
CDR3aa: CAWSVVAEANEQYF

j_gene: TRBJ2-1
abundance: many
d_gene: .
v_gene: TRBV7-3
CDR3nt: TGTGCCAGCAGCTTAAGCCTAGTAAATGAGCAGTTCTTC
CDR3aa: CASSLSLVNEQFF

j_gene: TRBJ1-4
abundance: few
d_gene: .
v_gene: TRBV19
CDR3nt: TGTGCCAGTAGTATAGGTGTTACTAATGAAAAACTGTTTTTT
CDR3aa: CASSIGVTNEKLFF

j_gene: TRBJ2-5
abundance: many
d_gene: TRBD1
v_gene: TRBV6-1
CDR3nt: TGTGCCAGCACCCTGACAGGGTCCCAAGAGACCCAGTACTTC
CDR3aa: CASTLTGSQETQYF

j_gene: TRBJ1-1
abundance: many
d_gene: .
v_gene: TRBV5-1
CDR3nt: TGCGCCAGCAGCTTTGGGACATCCAGGGGCACTGAAGCTTTCTTT
CDR3aa: CASSFGTSRGTEAFF

j_gene: TRBJ2-1
abundance: many
d_gene: TRBD2
v_gene: TRBV7-3
CDR3nt: TGTGCCAGCAGCATCTTAGCGGGAGCAGGCAATGAGCAGTTCTTC
CDR3aa: CASSILAGAGNEQFF

j_gene: TRBJ1-5
abundance: few
d_gene: .
v_gene: TRBV25-1
CDR3nt: TGTGCCAGCTCGAGTGGGGACGGGGGTTATAGCAATCAGCCCCAGCATTTT
CDR3aa: CASSSGDGGYSNQPQHF

j_gene: TRBJ2-5
abundance: .
d_gene: TRBD2
v_gene: TRBV12-3/TRBV12-4
CDR3nt: TGTGCCAGCAGACCATCGACTAGCGGGGGTGAGACCCAGTACTTC
CDR3aa: CASRPSTSGGETQYF

j_gene: TRBJ2-7
abundance: many
d_gene: .
v_gene: TRBV6-2/TRBV6-3
CDR3nt: TGTGCCAGCAGTTACGACTCCGGAATTGCCGGTAGAGAGCAGTACTTC
CDR3aa: CASSYDSGIAGREQYF

j_gene: TRBJ1-5
abundance: many
d_gene: TRBD1
v_gene: TRBV10-1
CDR3nt: TGCGCCAGCAGTGAAGGATCCGGGACAGGGGGACAGCCCCAGCATTTT
CDR3aa: CASSEGSGTGGQPQHF

j_gene: TRBJ2-1
abundance: few
d_gene: .
v_gene: TRBV7-6
CDR3nt: TGTGCCAGCAGCCCAGCCGGGCCCGATGAGCAGTTCTTC
CDR3aa: CASSPAGPDEQFF